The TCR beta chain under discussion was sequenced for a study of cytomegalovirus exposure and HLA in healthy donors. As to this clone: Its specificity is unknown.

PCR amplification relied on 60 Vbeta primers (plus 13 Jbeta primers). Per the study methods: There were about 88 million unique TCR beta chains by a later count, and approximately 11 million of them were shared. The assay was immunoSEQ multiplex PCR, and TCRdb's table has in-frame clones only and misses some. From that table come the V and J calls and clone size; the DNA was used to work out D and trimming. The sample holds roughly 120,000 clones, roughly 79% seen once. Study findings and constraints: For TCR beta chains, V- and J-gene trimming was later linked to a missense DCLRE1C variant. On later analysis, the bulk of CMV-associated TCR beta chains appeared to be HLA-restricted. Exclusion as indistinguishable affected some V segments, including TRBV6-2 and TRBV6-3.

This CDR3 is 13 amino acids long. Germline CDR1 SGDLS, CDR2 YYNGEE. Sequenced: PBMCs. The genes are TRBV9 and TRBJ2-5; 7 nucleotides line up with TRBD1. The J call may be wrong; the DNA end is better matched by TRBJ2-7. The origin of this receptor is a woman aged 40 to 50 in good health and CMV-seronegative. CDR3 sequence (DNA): TGTGCCAGCAGCGTCGGACAGGTTGACGAGCAGTACTTC. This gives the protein CASSVGQVDEQYF.